The sequence of this T cell receptor beta chain was determined in a study of T cell repertoires in aging, cancer and after chemotherapy. Study overall: Paired samples before and after chemotherapy came from chronic lymphocytic leukemia patients on fludarabine- or bendamustine-based regimens. Overall study findings and caveats: Across the chemotherapy interval, each cancer cohort showed higher median generation probability, suggesting thymic rebound. Healthy donors lost TCR diversity with age mainly through richness, cancer patients through richness and evenness.

As to this clonotype: The target antigen is unknown.

Rearranged V-D-J TRB sequences were amplified with a mixed TRB-A/B primer pool. TCRdb passed the multiplex PCR reads through MiXCR, listing each CDR3 protein once. The data show around 6,000 distinct CDR3 sequences, with 23% seen just once and 4.4% held by the top ten. The template was genomic DNA from peripheral blood, not RNA. The CDR3 has 15 amino acids. Deletions cut 3 bases from V and 6 bases from J, with 17 bases between. The chain couples TRBV12-3 or TRBV12-4 to TRBJ1-2; weak D call: TRBD1 (6 bases). The sample consisted of blood. The sequence came from a human donor with a blood cancer. CDR3 sequence: CASSFSFTGWDGYTF. For the CDR3, the DNA is TGTGCCAGCAGTTTCTCATTCACAGGGTGGGATGGCTACACCTTC.